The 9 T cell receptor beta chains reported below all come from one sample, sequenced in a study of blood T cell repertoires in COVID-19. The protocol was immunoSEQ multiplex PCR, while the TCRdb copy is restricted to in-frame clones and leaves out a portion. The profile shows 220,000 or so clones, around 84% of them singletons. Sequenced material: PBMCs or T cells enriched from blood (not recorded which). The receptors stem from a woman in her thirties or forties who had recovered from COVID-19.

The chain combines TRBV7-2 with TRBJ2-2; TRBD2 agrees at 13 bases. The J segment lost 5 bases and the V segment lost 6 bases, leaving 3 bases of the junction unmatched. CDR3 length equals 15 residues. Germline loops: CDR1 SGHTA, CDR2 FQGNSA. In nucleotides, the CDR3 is TGTGCCAGCAGGCGACTAGCGGGAGGTACCGGGGAGCTGTTTTTT. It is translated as CASRRLAGGTGELFF.

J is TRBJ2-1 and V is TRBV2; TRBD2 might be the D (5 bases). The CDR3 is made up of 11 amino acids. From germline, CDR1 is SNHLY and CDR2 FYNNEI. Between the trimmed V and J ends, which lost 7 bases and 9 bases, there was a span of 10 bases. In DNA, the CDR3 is TGTGCCAGCAAACGGGAATTTGAGCAGTTCTTC. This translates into CASKREFEQFF.

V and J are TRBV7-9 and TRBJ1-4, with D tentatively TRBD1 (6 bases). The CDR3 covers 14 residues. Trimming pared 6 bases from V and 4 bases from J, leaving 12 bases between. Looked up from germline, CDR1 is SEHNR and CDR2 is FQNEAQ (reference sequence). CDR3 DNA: TGTGCCAGCAGTTGGACAGCCAGTAATGAAAAACTGTTTTTT. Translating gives CASSWTASNEKLFF.

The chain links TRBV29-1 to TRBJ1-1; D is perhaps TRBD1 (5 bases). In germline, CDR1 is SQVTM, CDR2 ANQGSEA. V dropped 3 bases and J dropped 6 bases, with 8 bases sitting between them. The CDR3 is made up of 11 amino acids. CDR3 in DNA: TGCAGCGTTGATGGGGCAGCTGAAGCTTTCTTT. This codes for CSVDGAAEAFF.

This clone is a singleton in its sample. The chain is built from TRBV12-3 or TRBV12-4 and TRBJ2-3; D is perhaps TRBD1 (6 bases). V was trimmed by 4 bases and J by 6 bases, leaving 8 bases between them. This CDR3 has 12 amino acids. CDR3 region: CASSYTGDTQYF. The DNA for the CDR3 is TGTGCCAGCAGTTACACAGGGGATACGCAGTATTTT.

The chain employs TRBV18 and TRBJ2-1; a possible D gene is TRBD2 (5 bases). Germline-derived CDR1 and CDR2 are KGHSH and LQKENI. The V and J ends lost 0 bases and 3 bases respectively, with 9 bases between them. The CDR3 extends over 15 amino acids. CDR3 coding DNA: TGTGCCAGCTCACCACCCCGCGCGGGCTACAATGAGCAGTTCTTC. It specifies CASSPPRAGYNEQFF.

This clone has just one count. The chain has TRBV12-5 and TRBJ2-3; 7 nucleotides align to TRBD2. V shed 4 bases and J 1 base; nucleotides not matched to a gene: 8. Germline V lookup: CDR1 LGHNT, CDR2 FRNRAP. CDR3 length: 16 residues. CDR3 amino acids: CASGYHPSGRTDTQYF. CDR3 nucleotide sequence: TGTGCTAGTGGTTACCATCCTAGCGGACGCACAGATACGCAGTATTTT.

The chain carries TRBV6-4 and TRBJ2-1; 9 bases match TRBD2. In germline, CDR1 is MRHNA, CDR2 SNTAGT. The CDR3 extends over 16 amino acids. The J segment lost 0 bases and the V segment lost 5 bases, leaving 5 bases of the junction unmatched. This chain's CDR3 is CASSLLAGSSYNEQFF. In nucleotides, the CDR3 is TGTGCCAGCAGTCTCCTAGCGGGAAGCTCCTACAATGAGCAGTTCTTC.

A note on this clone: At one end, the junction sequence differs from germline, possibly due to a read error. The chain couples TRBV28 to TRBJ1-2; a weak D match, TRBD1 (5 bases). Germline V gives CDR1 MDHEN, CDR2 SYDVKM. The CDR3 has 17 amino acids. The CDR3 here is CASSLSVGGYRNSGYTF. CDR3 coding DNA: TGTGCCAGCAGTTTATCAGTCGGGGGTTATAGGAACTCTGGCTACACCTTC.